The subject of this entry is one TCR beta chain. Per the original data handling: Counts of nucleated cells, estimated from reference gene primer amplification, were obtained. Only in-frame clones appear in the TCRdb table, and some are missing; sequencing was by immunoSEQ multiplex PCR. V and J calls and clone size come straight from that table; D and trimming were deduced from the DNA. This sample has hundreds of thousands of clones, with approximately 81% found just once. V was pared by 5 bases and J by 10 bases, with 20 bases between. This CDR3 has 14 residues. Germline V gene data show CDR1 as SGHAT and CDR2 as FQDESV (reference sequence). This specimen belongs to a study of blood T cell repertoires in COVID-19. The overall study: Whether acute or convalescent, the COVID-19 samples came from the United States, Italy and Spain. T cells, B-cell-depleted T cells, or PBMCs supplied cDNA or gDNA.

The chain couples TRBV11-1 to TRBJ1-1, with D tentatively TRBD1 (6 bases). Sequenced sample: peripheral blood. The sequence came from an elderly woman with acute or convalescent COVID-19. The CDR3 region has the DNA TGTGCCAGCAGCCCCTCAGTTGGGACATCAAGAGCTTTCTTT. It translates to CASSPSVGTSRAFF.